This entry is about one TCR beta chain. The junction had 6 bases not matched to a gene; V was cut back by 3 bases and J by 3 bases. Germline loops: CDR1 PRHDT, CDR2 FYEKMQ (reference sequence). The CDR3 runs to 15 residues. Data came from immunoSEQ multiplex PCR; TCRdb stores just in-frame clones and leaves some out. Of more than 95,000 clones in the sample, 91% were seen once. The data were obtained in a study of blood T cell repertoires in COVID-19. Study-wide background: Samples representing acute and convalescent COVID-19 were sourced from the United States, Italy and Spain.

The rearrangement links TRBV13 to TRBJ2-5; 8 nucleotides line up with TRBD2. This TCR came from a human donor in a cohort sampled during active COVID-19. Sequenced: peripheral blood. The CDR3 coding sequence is TGTGCCAGCAGCTTCCAGCGGGGGACCAAAGAGACCCAGTACTTC. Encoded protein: CASSFQRGTKETQYF.